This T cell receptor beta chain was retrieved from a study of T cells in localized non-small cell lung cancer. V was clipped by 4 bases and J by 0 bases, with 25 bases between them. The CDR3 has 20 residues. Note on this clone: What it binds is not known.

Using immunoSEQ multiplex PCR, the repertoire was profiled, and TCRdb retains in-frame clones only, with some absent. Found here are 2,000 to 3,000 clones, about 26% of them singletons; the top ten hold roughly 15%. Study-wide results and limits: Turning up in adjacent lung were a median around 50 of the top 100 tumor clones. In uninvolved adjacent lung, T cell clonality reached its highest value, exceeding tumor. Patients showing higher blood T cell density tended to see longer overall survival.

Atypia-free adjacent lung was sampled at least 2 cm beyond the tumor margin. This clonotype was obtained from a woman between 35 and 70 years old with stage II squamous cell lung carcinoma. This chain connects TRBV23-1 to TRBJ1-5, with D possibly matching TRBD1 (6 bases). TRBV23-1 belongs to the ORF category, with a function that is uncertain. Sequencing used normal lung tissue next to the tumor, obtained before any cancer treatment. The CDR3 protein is CASSPTPQGPDRDSNQPQHF. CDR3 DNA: TGCGCCAGCAGTCCTACTCCTCAGGGGCCCGACCGAGATAGCAATCAGCCCCAGCATTTT.